A selection of T cell receptor beta chains follows, all from one sample in a study of shared clonotypes between healthy human individuals. Profiling relied on immunoSEQ multiplex PCR, and the TCRdb table lists in-frame clones only, not all of them. The sample carries approximately 2.4 million clones, 95% recorded once. Sequenced: naive CD4+ T cells sorted from blood. Receptor source: a man aged 18 to 30 in good health. CDR3s include the opening cysteine and the closing phenylalanine or tryptophan. A D gene is named only where the DNA matches it firmly. Not all rows give a size; the values are once, few, many and, for expanded clones, a class.

j_call clone_size d_call v_call cdr3_aa cdr3_nt
TRBJ1-5 . . TRBV5-1 CASSLDGDGRNQPQHF TGCGCCAGCAGCTTGGACGGGGATGGTCGCAATCAGCCCCAGCATTTT
TRBJ2-3 . TRBD1 TRBV5-1 CASSFTDRGTDTQYF TGCGCCAGCAGCTTCACGGACAGGGGGACAGATACGCAGTATTTT
TRBJ1-1 once TRBD1 TRBV5-4 CASSEDRGLVTEAFF TGTGCCAGCAGCGAGGACAGGGGGCTAGTCACTGAAGCTTTCTTT
TRBJ2-3 . TRBD2 TRBV7-2 CASSLRVAGVTDTQYF TGTGCCAGCAGCTTACGGGTAGCGGGGGTCACAGATACGCAGTATTTT
TRBJ2-7 . . TRBV18 CASSPAAAFNPYEQYF TGTGCCAGCTCACCCGCCGCAGCGTTCAACCCCTACGAGCAGTACTTC
TRBJ2-7 . TRBD2 TRBV5-1 CASSLHVRESDEQYF TGCGCCAGCAGCTTGCACGTGCGGGAGAGCGATGAGCAGTACTTC
TRBJ2-7 . TRBD1 TRBV5-1 CASSLAGTVGYEQYF TGCGCCAGCAGCTTGGCGGGGACAGTGGGCTACGAGCAGTACTTC
TRBJ2-7 . . TRBV11-2 CASSLIGSSYEQYF TGTGCCAGCAGCTTAATAGGGAGCTCCTACGAGCAGTACTTC
TRBJ1-1 . . TRBV7-8 CASTKERGEAFF TGTGCCAGCACCAAGGAAAGGGGCGAAGCTTTCTTT
TRBJ1-1 . . TRBV6-5 CASSLGREAFF TGTGCCAGCAGTCTAGGACGTGAAGCTTTCTTT
TRBJ2-2 once . TRBV4-2 CASSPSTGELFF TGTGCCAGCAGCCCTAGTACCGGGGAGCTGTTTTTT
TRBJ1-2 . . TRBV19 CASSIDAGRGLLGYTF TGTGCCAGTAGTATAGATGCCGGAAGGGGATTACTCGGCTACACCTTC
TRBJ1-6 . . TRBV18 CASSQGPIRDNSPLHF TGTGCCAGCTCCCAAGGTCCGATACGGGATAATTCACCCCTCCACTTT
TRBJ2-1 . . TRBV5-6 CASSLKGGSSYNEQFF TGTGCCAGCAGCTTGAAGGGGGGGAGCTCCTACAATGAGCAGTTCTTC
TRBJ2-1 . TRBD2 TRBV5-1 CASGLAGGPNEQFF TGCGCCAGCGGACTAGCGGGAGGGCCTAATGAGCAGTTCTTC
TRBJ1-1 . TRBD1 TRBV28 CASSSTGEWAEAFF TGTGCCAGCAGTTCGACAGGGGAATGGGCTGAAGCTTTCTTT
TRBJ1-2 . TRBD1 TRBV6-5 CASSYSTGGGGYGYTF TGTGCCAGCAGTTACTCGACAGGGGGAGGCGGCTATGGCTACACCTTC
TRBJ1-4 . TRBD1 TRBV7-9 CASVRDRSNEKLFF TGTGCCAGCGTACGGGACAGATCTAATGAAAAACTGTTTTTT
TRBJ2-5 . . TRBV5-6 CASSFSPETQYF TGTGCCAGCAGCTTTAGTCCGGAGACCCAGTACTTC
TRBJ1-4 . TRBD1 TRBV2 CASVGQALSREKLFF TGTGCCAGCGTGGGACAGGCTCTTTCTCGGGAAAAACTGTTTTTT
TRBJ1-5 . . TRBV19 CASMTTGRSVGQPQHF TGTGCCAGTATGACAACGGGACGTAGTGTGGGTCAGCCCCAGCATTTT
TRBJ2-1 . TRBD2 TRBV9 CASSVSLAGGPSSYNEQFF TGTGCCAGCAGCGTATCCCTAGCGGGAGGGCCGAGCTCCTACAATGAGCAGTTCTTC
TRBJ2-7 . . TRBV4-3 CASSREAGTAAYEQYF TGCGCCAGCAGCCGGGAGGCCGGGACAGCAGCCTACGAGCAGTACTTC
TRBJ2-5 . TRBD2 TRBV7-2 CASSSRGGRETQYF TGTGCCAGCAGCTCCCGCGGGGGTCGAGAGACCCAGTACTTC
TRBJ1-5 . . TRBV6-6 CASGGGIGNQPQHF TGTGCCAGCGGGGGGGGGATAGGCAATCAGCCCCAGCATTTT
TRBJ1-1 . . TRBV2 CASSEQGARAFF TGTGCCAGCAGTGAACAGGGCGCTCGAGCTTTCTTT
TRBJ2-2 . TRBD1 TRBV10-1 CASSESTYRGSGELFF TGCGCCAGCAGTGAGTCAACTTACAGGGGATCCGGGGAGCTGTTTTTT
TRBJ1-2 once . TRBV29-1 CSVESSANSYNYGYTF TGCAGCGTTGAGTCCTCGGCAAACAGTTACAACTATGGCTACACCTTC
TRBJ2-3 . TRBD2 TRBV19 CASSSRTSGGSFADTQYF TGTGCCAGTAGTTCTCGGACTAGCGGGGGATCGTTCGCAGATACGCAGTATTTT
TRBJ2-7 once . TRBV4-1 CASSQDVGWEQYF TGCGCCAGCAGCCAAGATGTGGGGTGGGAGCAGTACTTC
TRBJ1-3 . . TRBV6-1 CATAGLFGNGNTIYF TGTGCCACCGCGGGACTGTTCGGCAATGGAAACACCATATATTTT
TRBJ1-1 . . TRBV18 CASSLSTAENTEAFF TGTGCCAGCTCACTCTCTACCGCAGAGAACACTGAAGCTTTCTTT
TRBJ2-7 once . TRBV15 CATSRAVRSYEQYF TGTGCCACCAGCAGAGCGGTACGGTCCTACGAGCAGTACTTC